Listed below are T cell receptor beta chains from one sample, sequenced in a study of blood T cell repertoires in COVID-19. Here immunoSEQ multiplex PCR was the method, and the copy in TCRdb shows in-frame clones only, minus some. Here the sample spans a few hundred thousand clones, approximately 85% being singletons. The material sequenced was peripheral blood. All receptors derive from a human donor in a cohort sampled during active COVID-19. The CDR3 runs from the conserved cysteine through the conserved F or W. Fields, in order: clone size, D gene, J gene, CDR3 length, V gene, CDR3 protein, CDR3 DNA. The D gene is left open where the match is weak. For some rows the clone size is stated as once, few or many, or as a class when expanded; others skip it.

abundance: .
d_gene: TRBD2
j_gene: TRBJ2-7
len: 18
v_gene: TRBV7-2
CDR3aa: CASSFWTSGTRSSYEQYF
CDR3nt: TGTGCCAGCAGCTTTTGGACTAGCGGGACTAGGAGCTCCTACGAGCAGTACTTC

abundance: .
d_gene: .
j_gene: TRBJ2-1
len: 15
v_gene: TRBV18
CDR3aa: CASSPSESSYNEQFF
CDR3nt: TGTGCCAGCTCCCCCAGCGAGAGCTCCTACAATGAGCAGTTCTTC

abundance: .
d_gene: TRBD2
j_gene: TRBJ2-2
len: 15
v_gene: TRBV9
CDR3aa: CASSMGGSNTGELFF
CDR3nt: TGTGCCAGCTCGATGGGGGGGAGTAACACCGGGGAGCTGTTTTTT

abundance: .
d_gene: TRBD1
j_gene: TRBJ2-5
len: 15
v_gene: TRBV7-2
CDR3aa: CASSSDGTGSETQYF
CDR3nt: TGTGCCAGCAGCTCGGACGGGACAGGGTCAGAGACCCAGTACTTC

abundance: .
d_gene: .
j_gene: TRBJ2-3
len: 16
v_gene: TRBV7-9
CDR3aa: CASSLGEVHLTDTQYF
CDR3nt: TGTGCCAGCAGCTTAGGCGAGGTCCATCTCACAGATACGCAGTATTTT

abundance: .
d_gene: TRBD1
j_gene: TRBJ1-2
len: 16
v_gene: TRBV27
CDR3aa: CASSLMLGGKGYGYTF
CDR3nt: TGTGCCAGCAGTTTAATGTTAGGGGGCAAAGGCTATGGCTACACCTTC

abundance: .
d_gene: TRBD1
j_gene: TRBJ1-4
len: 15
v_gene: TRBV7-8
CDR3aa: CASSPRQGASEKLFF
CDR3nt: TGTGCCAGCAGCCCGAGACAGGGGGCGAGCGAAAAACTGTTTTTT

abundance: .
d_gene: .
j_gene: TRBJ1-3
len: 15
v_gene: TRBV2
CDR3aa: CASSEDRSSGNTIYF
CDR3nt: TGTGCCAGCAGTGAAGACAGGAGCTCTGGAAACACCATATATTTT

abundance: .
d_gene: .
j_gene: TRBJ1-1
len: 15
v_gene: TRBV4-3
CDR3aa: CASSQDSSRSTEAFF
CDR3nt: TGCGCCAGCAGCCAAGACAGTTCTCGGAGCACTGAAGCTTTCTTT

abundance: .
d_gene: .
j_gene: TRBJ2-7
len: 15
v_gene: TRBV7-2
CDR3aa: CASSFGLDRAYEQYF
CDR3nt: TGTGCCAGCAGCTTCGGACTTGATAGAGCCTACGAGCAGTACTTC

abundance: .
d_gene: .
j_gene: TRBJ2-7
len: 17
v_gene: TRBV24-1
CDR3aa: CATSDPGGTGKSYEQYF
CDR3nt: TGTGCCACCAGTGACCCGGGGGGGACAGGGAAATCGTACGAGCAGTACTTC

abundance: .
d_gene: TRBD1
j_gene: TRBJ1-4
len: 15
v_gene: TRBV4-1
CDR3aa: CASSHAGGTNEKLFF
CDR3nt: TGCGCCAGCAGCCACGCAGGGGGCACTAATGAAAAACTGTTTTTT

abundance: .
d_gene: .
j_gene: TRBJ2-7
len: 14
v_gene: TRBV27
CDR3aa: CASSLSRGSYEQYF
CDR3nt: TGTGCCAGCAGTTTATCGAGAGGTTCCTACGAGCAGTACTTC

abundance: once
d_gene: .
j_gene: TRBJ1-2
len: 17
v_gene: TRBV2
CDR3aa: CASNPRWGEAPNYGYTF
CDR3nt: TGTGCCAGCAATCCACGCTGGGGGGAAGCTCCTAACTATGGCTACACCTTC

abundance: .
d_gene: .
j_gene: TRBJ2-7
len: 16
v_gene: TRBV4-3
CDR3aa: CASSPGTQGLRNEQYF
CDR3nt: TGCGCCAGCAGCCCCGGCACCCAGGGTCTAAGGAACGAGCAGTACTTC

abundance: .
d_gene: TRBD1
j_gene: TRBJ1-1
len: 13
v_gene: TRBV30
CDR3aa: CAWTPTGFTEAFF
CDR3nt: TGTGCCTGGACCCCGACAGGGTTCACTGAAGCTTTCTTT

abundance: .
d_gene: TRBD2
j_gene: TRBJ2-1
len: 15
v_gene: TRBV5-5
CDR3aa: CASSSIAGAANEQFF
CDR3nt: TGTGCCAGCAGCTCAATCGCGGGAGCAGCTAATGAGCAGTTCTTC

abundance: once
d_gene: .
j_gene: TRBJ1-1
len: 14
v_gene: TRBV6-6
CDR3aa: CASSYAGPDTEAFF
CDR3nt: TGTGCCAGCAGTTACGCAGGGCCGGACACTGAAGCTTTCTTT

abundance: .
d_gene: TRBD2
j_gene: TRBJ2-1
len: 15
v_gene: TRBV7-6
CDR3aa: CASSLGLAGYNEQFF
CDR3nt: TGTGCCAGCAGCTTGGGACTAGCCGGCTACAATGAGCAGTTCTTC

abundance: .
d_gene: .
j_gene: TRBJ1-5
len: 15
v_gene: TRBV6-2/TRBV6-3
CDR3aa: CASSYGLRYNQPQHF
CDR3nt: TGTGCCAGCAGTTACGGACTACGGTACAATCAGCCCCAGCATTTT